The source of this T cell receptor beta chain is a study of shared clonotypes between healthy human individuals (dated by TCRdb to the early 2020s). Context from the whole study: A couple of women and a few men aged 18 to 49 years were included in the cohort. Different laboratories and diverse techniques were used to prepare libraries and sequence TCR repertoires, to increase sequencing depth and limit assay-specific biases. For each donor, CD4 naive and CD4 memory were each run on three plates, CD8 naive on two plates, and CD8 memory on one plate. Leukapheresis yielded between about 0.85 and 9.5 billion PBMCs per donor. The study deeply sequenced blood TCR repertoires of five healthy adults to estimate repertoire size and the extent of clonotype sharing between individuals.

The donors were healthy, HIV-negative adults who had no recently reported acute infections or vaccinations. All donors were Caucasian adults living in Nashville, Tennessee, USA. Magnetic negative selection was used to enrich CD4+ T cells, after which naive cells were positively selected on CD45RA and the negative fraction became the memory subset. Blood was obtained by leukapheresis, after which PBMCs were separated by Ficoll-Histopaque density gradient centrifugation and cryopreserved in liquid nitrogen vapor phase. Analytical flow cytometry was used to check the purity and quantity of each magnetically sorted T cell population. Each sorted fraction had its genomic DNA isolated and then quantified by UV absorbance on a Nanodrop 2000c. TCR CDR3 regions were amplified from genomic DNA by multiplex PCR using the deep immunoSEQ assay. Extracted genomic DNA from each cell subset was spread evenly across all wells of several immunoSEQ 96-well plates, with each plate serving as a replicate. For sorted subsets, about 200 ng genomic DNA, equal to approximately 30,000 T cell genomes, was loaded into each replicate PCR. The purified libraries were quantified using a Qubit 3.0 fluorometer, sized with a Bioanalyzer 2100, and then quantified again using the KAPA Library Quantification kit. Each immunoSEQ 96-well plate was sequenced on its own single-read 150-cycle Illumina NextSeq 550 flow cell. Turning to the authors' computational methods: Because the immunoSEQ output included only junctional sequences and no quality scores, the filtering could not be the same as the filtering used for full-length reads. Sequences were annotated with PyIR, a Python wrapper for IgBLAST v1.9, using IMGT germline references to assign V/J genes and CDR3. Reads were filtered out if the reads had weak V/J assignments (E-value above 1e-6), no CDR3, stop codons, out-of-frame junctions, or ambiguous translated residues. V3J clonotypes were defined by identical inferred V gene, J gene, and CDR3 amino acid sequence. Percentage overlap between repertoires was calculated by dividing the number of shared unique clonotypes by the size of the smaller repertoire. Richness of each repertoire was evaluated using RTK rarefaction, the Chao1 estimator, and Recon v2.1 estimates of unobserved clonotypes. OLGA was used to compute generation probabilities for all TCRbeta clonotypes that the gDNA method yielded from a few donors. This is the immuneACCESS table as TCRdb keeps it, with only in-frame sequences that have V and J called. A part of the clones is gone; compared with another copy, unresolved V genes explain less than half, and the rest is unexplained. V and J calls and clone size are as listed in that table; D and trimming were resolved from the DNA. For this sample the table gives approximately 2.1 million clones, of which 85% to 95% were detected only once. Clones ranked in the top ten supply 0.35% to 0.45% of the sample.

Trimming removed 3 bases from V and 7 bases from J, leaving 17 bases between the germline ends. From the germline V gene, CDR1 is SGDLS and CDR2 is YYNGEE. The CDR3 goes from the cysteine to the phenylalanine over 15 residues. Only CDR3 DNA is held: 45 bases, read in frame from base 1. Findings and caveats that apply to the study as a whole: Even with the large sequencing depth, rarefaction of the sorted-subset datasets indicated that sequencing was incomplete. Pairwise subsampling indicated that sequencing depth was expected to affect the degree of clonotype sharing among donors. Sharing across a few donors was observed for about 5% of naive CD4, about 4% of naive CD8, about 2.3% of memory CD4, and approximately 0.41% of memory CD8 clonotypes. Naive subsets generally had larger estimated clonotype richness than memory subsets did. Because the study included a small number of donors, the genetic and exposure-history diversity represented was limited. Sampling was limited to blood, and TCR repertoires in tissue likely differ from TCR repertoires in blood. Compared with non-shared clonotypes, the clonotypes found in all four sorted-subset donors had higher generation probabilities.

A note on this clone: Its antigen has not been determined. No base qualities exist here, and no much larger clone lies one base off it.

The chain is encoded by TRBV9 joined to TRBJ1-5; TRBD1 is perhaps the D gene, given 5 matching bases. This TCR derives from a man between 18 and 29 years old in good health. Some clones in this sample may be carry-over from other donors' samples. Sequenced: naive CD4+ T cells from PBMCs. Reading the label with the study, this specimen's cell subset or site is: CD45RA+ positively selected. The DNA sequence follows: TGTGCCAGCAGCGGCGGACATTCGGGTGCCCAGCCCCAGCATTTT. Its translation is CASSGGHSGAQPQHF.